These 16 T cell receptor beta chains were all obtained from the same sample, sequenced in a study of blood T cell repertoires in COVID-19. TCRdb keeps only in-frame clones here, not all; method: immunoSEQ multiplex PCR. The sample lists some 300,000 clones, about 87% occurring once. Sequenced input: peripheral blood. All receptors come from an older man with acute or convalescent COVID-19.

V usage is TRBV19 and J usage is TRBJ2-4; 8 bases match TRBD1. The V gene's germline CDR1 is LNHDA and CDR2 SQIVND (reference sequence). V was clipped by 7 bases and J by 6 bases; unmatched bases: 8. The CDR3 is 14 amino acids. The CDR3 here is CASMSPGTGNIQYF. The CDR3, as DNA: TGTGCCAGTATGAGTCCCGGGACAGGAAACATTCAGTACTTC.

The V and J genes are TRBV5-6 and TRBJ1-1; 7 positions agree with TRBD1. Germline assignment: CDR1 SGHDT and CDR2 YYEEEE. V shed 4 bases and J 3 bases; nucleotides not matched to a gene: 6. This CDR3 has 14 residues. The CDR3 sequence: CASSGMTGYTEAFF. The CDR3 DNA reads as TGTGCCAGCAGCGGCATGACAGGGTACACTGAAGCTTTCTTT.

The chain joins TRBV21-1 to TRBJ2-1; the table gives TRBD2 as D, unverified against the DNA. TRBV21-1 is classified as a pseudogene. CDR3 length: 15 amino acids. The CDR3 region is CASSPFPSSYNEQFF. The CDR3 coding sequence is TGTGCCAGCAGCCCCTTTCCTAGCTCCTACAATGAGCAGTTCTTC.

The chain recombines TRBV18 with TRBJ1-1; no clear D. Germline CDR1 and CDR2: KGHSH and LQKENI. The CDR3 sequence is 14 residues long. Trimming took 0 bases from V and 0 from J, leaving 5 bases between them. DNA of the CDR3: TGTGCCAGCTCACCACCGAGTTTGAACACTGAAGCTTTCTTT. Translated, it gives CASSPPSLNTEAFF.

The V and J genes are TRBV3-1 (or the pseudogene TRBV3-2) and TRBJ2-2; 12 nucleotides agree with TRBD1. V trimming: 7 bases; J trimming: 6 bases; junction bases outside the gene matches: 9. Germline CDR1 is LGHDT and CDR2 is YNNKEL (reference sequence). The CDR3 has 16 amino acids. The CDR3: CASNRGGQGASGELFF. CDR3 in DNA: TGTGCCAGCAACCGCGGGGGACAGGGGGCATCCGGGGAGCTGTTTTTT.

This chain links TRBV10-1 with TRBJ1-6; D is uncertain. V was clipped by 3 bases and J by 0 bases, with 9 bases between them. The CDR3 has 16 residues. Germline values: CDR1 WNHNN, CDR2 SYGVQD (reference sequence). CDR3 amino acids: CASSEGGSSYNSPLHF. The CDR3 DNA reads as TGCGCCAGCAGTGAAGGAGGAAGCTCCTATAATTCACCCCTCCACTTT.

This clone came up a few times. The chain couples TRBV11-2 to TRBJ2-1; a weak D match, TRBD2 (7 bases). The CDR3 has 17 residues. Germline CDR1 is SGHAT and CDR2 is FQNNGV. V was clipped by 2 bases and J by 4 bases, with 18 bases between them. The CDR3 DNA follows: TGTGCCAGCAGCTTAAACGGGGGGCCCCTCTTTTACAATGAGCAGTTCTTC. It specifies CASSLNGGPLFYNEQFF.

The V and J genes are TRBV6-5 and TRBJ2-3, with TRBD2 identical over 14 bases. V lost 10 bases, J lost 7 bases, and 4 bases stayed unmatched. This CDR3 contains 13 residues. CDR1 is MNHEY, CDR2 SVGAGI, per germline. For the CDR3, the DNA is TGTGCCACCGGACTAGCGGGAGGAAATACGCAGTATTTT. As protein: CATGLAGGNTQYF.

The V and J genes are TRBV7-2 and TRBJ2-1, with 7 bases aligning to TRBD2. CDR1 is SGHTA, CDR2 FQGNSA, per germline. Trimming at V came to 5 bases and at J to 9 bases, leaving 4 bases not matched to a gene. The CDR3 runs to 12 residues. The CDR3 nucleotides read TGTGCCAGCAGCCGGCCGGGAGGTGAGCAGTTCTTC. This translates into CASSRPGGEQFF.

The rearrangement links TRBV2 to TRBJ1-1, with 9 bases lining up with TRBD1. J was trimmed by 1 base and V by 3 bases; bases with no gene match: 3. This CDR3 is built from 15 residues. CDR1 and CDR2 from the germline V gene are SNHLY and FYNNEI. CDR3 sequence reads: CASSDVTGGNTEAFF. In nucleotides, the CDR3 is TGTGCCAGCAGTGACGTGACAGGGGGGAACACTGAAGCTTTCTTT. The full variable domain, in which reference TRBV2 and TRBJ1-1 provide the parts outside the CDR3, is EPEVTQTPSHQVTQMGQEVILRCVPISNHLYFYWYRQILGQKVEFLVSFYNNEISEKSEIFDDQFSVERPDGSNFTLKIRSTKLEDSAMYFCASSDVTGGNTEAFFGQGTRLTVV.

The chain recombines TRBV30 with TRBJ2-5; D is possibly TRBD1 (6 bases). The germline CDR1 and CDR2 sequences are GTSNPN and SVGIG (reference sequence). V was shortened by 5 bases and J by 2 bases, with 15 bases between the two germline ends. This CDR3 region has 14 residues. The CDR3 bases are TGTGCCTGGCAAACAGGGACGGGACAAGAGACCCAGTACTTC. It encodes CAWQTGTGQETQYF.

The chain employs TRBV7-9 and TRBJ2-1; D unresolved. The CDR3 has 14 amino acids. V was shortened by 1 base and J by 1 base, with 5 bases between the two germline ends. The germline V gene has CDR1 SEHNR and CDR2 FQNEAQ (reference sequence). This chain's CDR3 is CASSLGASYNEQFF. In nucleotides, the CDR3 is TGTGCCAGCAGCTTAGGGGCTTCCTACAATGAGCAGTTCTTC.

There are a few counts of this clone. The CDR3 region is CASSLKTGNQPQHF. The CDR3 region has the DNA TGTGCCAGCAGCTTAAAGACAGGAAATCAGCCCCAGCATTTT. The rearrangement joins TRBV7-2 to TRBJ1-5, with a tentative D call TRBD1 (6 bases). V was clipped by 2 bases and J by 4 bases, with 9 bases between them. The germline V gene has CDR1 SGHTA and CDR2 FQGNSA. The CDR3 is made up of 14 amino acids. The whole variable domain, filled in from reference TRBV7-2 and TRBJ1-5, reads GAGVSQSPSNKVTEKGKDVELRCDPISGHTALYWYRQSLGQGLEFLIYFQGNSAPDKSGLPSDRFSAERTGGSVSTLTIQRTQQEDSAVYLCASSLKTGNQPQHFGDGTRLSIL.

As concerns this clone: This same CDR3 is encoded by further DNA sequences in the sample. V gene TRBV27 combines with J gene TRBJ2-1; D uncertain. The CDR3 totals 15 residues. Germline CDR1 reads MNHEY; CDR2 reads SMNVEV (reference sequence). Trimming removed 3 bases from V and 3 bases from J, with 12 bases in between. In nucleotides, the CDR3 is TGTGCCAGCAGTTTGAGGCGGATAGACTACAATGAGCAGTTCTTC. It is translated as CASSLRRIDYNEQFF.

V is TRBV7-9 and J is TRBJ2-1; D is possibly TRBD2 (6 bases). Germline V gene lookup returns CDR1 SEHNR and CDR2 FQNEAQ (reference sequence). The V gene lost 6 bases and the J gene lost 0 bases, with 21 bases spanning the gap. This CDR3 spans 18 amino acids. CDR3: CASSSRISGPSSYNEQFF. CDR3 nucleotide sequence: TGTGCCAGCAGTTCACGCATAAGCGGGCCAAGCTCCTACAATGAGCAGTTCTTC.

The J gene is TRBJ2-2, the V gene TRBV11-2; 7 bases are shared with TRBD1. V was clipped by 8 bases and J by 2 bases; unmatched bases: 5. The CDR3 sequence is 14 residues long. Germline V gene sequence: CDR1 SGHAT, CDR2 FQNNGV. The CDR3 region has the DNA TGTGCCAGCCGGGGACAGAGTAACACCGGGGAGCTGTTTTTT. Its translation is CASRGQSNTGELFF.